The 10 T cell receptor beta chains given below trace back to one sample, sequenced in a study of T-cell reconstitution after alpha-beta-depleted transplantation in children. Preparing the TCRbeta library involved the use of unique molecular identifiers. In TCRdb, the PCR reads were re-called with MiXCR into one record per CDR3 protein. The profile shows about 640,000 distinct CDR3 sequences, under 15% of them singletons. The sequenced sample was PBMCs, mostly from graft donor cells, obtained 360 days after TCRalphabeta/CD19-depleted stem cell transplant. The receptors were gathered from a male patient younger than 18 who had a stem cell transplant for acute myeloid leukemia, so the T cells may come from the graft donor.

This clonotype was counted ten times or more. This chain connects TRBV11-2 to TRBJ2-3, with 7 bases matching TRBD2. Germline CDR1 reads SGHAT; CDR2 reads FQNNGV. CDR3 length: 13 amino acids. The junction had 3 bases not matched to a gene; V was cut back by 5 bases and J by 4 bases. The CDR3 here is CASSHRGADTQYF. The CDR3 DNA reads TGTGCCAGCAGCCACCGGGGGGCAGATACGCAGTATTTT.

The chain combines TRBV25-1 with TRBJ1-5, with unresolved D. V lost 0 bases and J 0 bases, leaving 12 bases between the germline ends. The CDR3 has 17 residues. Germline V gene sequence: CDR1 MGHDK, CDR2 SYGVNS. CDR3 in DNA: TGTGCCAGCAGTGAATATAGGAGATTTAATAGCAATCAGCCCCAGCATTTT. This encodes CASSEYRRFNSNQPQHF.

This clonotype was seen a few times. The chain links TRBV28 to TRBJ2-1, with 9 bases that match TRBD2. The CDR3 extends over 17 amino acids. Germline CDR1 and CDR2: MDHEN and SYDVKM. V was clipped by 4 bases and J by 8 bases; unmatched bases: 15. The CDR3 protein is CASSSPGTSRLSHEQFF. The CDR3 DNA is TGTGCCAGCAGTTCCCCGGGGACTAGCCGCTTATCCCATGAGCAGTTCTTC.

The chain carries TRBV11-3 and TRBJ2-2; D unresolved. V was pared by 1 base and J by 5 bases, with 11 bases between. Germline CDR1 SGHNT, CDR2 YENEEA. The CDR3 is made up of 15 amino acids. This CDR3 reads CASSLGQEWTGELFF. The CDR3 DNA reads as TGTGCCAGCAGCTTAGGGCAGGAGTGGACCGGGGAGCTGTTTTTT. Supplemented by reference TRBV11-3 and TRBJ2-2, the full variable domain reads EAGVVQSPRYKIIEKKQPVAFWCNPISGHNTLYWYLQNLGQGPELLIRYENEEAVDDSQLPKDRFSAERLKGVDSTLKIQPAELGDSAVYLCASSLGQEWTGELFFGEGSRLTVL.

This sequence joins TRBV4-2 and TRBJ2-1; 11 bases align to TRBD2. In germline, CDR1 is LGHNA, CDR2 YNFKEQ. V trimming: 1 base; J trimming: 0 bases; junction bases outside the gene matches: 8. The CDR3 runs 19 residues. This chain's CDR3 is CASSQGGLAGQSSYNEQFF. In nucleotides, the CDR3 is TGTGCCAGCAGCCAAGGAGGACTAGCGGGCCAGAGCTCCTACAATGAGCAGTTCTTC.

The rearrangement joins TRBV7-9 to TRBJ2-1, with TRBD2 matching over 9 bases. CDR3 length: 15 residues. CDR1 and CDR2 (germline): SEHNR, FQNEAQ (reference sequence). The V segment lost 1 base and the J segment 9 bases; nucleotides outside the gene matches: 7. In nucleotides, the CDR3 is TGTGCCAGCAGCTTAGGCGGGAGGGCCCGCGGTGAGCAGTTCTTC. It yields the protein CASSLGGRARGEQFF.

This clonotype was detected ten times or more. The genes are TRBV5-1 and TRBJ2-7; unclear D gene. This CDR3 comprises 14 residues. From germline, CDR1 is SGHRS and CDR2 YFSETQ. Deletions cut 0 bases from V and 2 bases from J, with 9 bases between. CDR3 bases: TGCGCCAGCAGCTTGGAGGGCGGAACCTACGAGCAGTACTTC. It yields the protein CASSLEGGTYEQYF. Full variable domain (missing parts from reference TRBV5-1 and TRBJ2-7): KAGVTQTPRYLIKTRGQQVTLSCSPISGHRSVSWYQQTPGQGLQFLFEYFSETQRNKGNFPGRFSGRQFSNSRSEMNVSTLELGDSALYLCASSLEGGTYEQYFGPGTRLTVT.

The rearrangement uses TRBV5-1 and TRBJ1-6; 9 nucleotides align to TRBD1. The germline CDR1 and CDR2 sequences are SGHRS and YFSETQ. The V gene end was trimmed by 4 bases and the J gene end by 10 bases; junction bases not matched to a gene: 6. This CDR3 comprises 14 residues. The CDR3 region is CASSGGQGTSPLHF. CDR3 sequence (DNA): TGCGCCAGCAGCGGGGGACAGGGTACGTCACCCCTCCACTTT. The entire variable domain, with the rest obtained from reference TRBV5-1 and TRBJ1-6, is as follows: KAGVTQTPRYLIKTRGQQVTLSCSPISGHRSVSWYQQTPGQGLQFLFEYFSETQRNKGNFPGRFSGRQFSNSRSEMNVSTLELGDSALYLCASSGGQGTSPLHFGNGTRLTVT.

The genes are TRBV7-9 and TRBJ2-1; 7 bases match TRBD1. CDR1 and CDR2 (germline): SEHNR, FQNEAQ (reference sequence). The V and J ends lost 5 bases and 5 bases, in that order; junction bases with no gene match: 12. The CDR3 runs to 16 residues. The CDR3 is CASSPKQGRRNNEQFF. In DNA, the CDR3 is TGTGCCAGCAGCCCTAAACAGGGGCGGAGGAACAATGAGCAGTTCTTC.

This clonotype has ten or more counts. V is TRBV5-1 and J is TRBJ2-1, with a tentative D call TRBD2 (5 bases). Trimming cost V 0 bases and J 7 bases, with 11 bases left between them. Germline loops: CDR1 SGHRS, CDR2 YFSETQ. CDR3 length equals 14 residues. DNA of the CDR3: TGCGCCAGCAGCTTGGTATACCGGGATAATGAGCAGTTCTTC. Protein: CASSLVYRDNEQFF. Based on the CDR3 plus reference TRBV5-1 and TRBJ2-1, the full variable domain is KAGVTQTPRYLIKTRGQQVTLSCSPISGHRSVSWYQQTPGQGLQFLFEYFSETQRNKGNFPGRFSGRQFSNSRSEMNVSTLELGDSALYLCASSLVYRDNEQFFGPGTRLTVL.